This T cell receptor beta chain was profiled in a study of blood T cell repertoires in COVID-19. Study-wide background: The study drew acute and convalescent COVID-19 samples from the United States, Italy and Spain. T cells, B-cell-depleted T cells, or PBMCs supplied cDNA or gDNA.

Authors' processing steps: Reference gene primer amplification gave estimated nucleated cell counts. Here immunoSEQ multiplex PCR was the method, and the copy in TCRdb shows in-frame clones only, minus some. V, J and clone size reflect that table, while D and trimming were determined from the DNA. The sample consists of about 250,000 clones, 85% to 90% of them appearing once. The sequencing input was peripheral blood. This sequence was found in a woman aged 40 to 50 who had recovered from COVID-19.

CDR3 amino acids: CASSPPGTGSPNTQYF. In DNA form, the CDR3 reads TGTGCCAGCAGCCCCCCCGGGACAGGGAGCCCCAATACGCAGTATTTT. The chain couples TRBV3-1 (or the pseudogene TRBV3-2) to TRBJ2-3, with 9 nucleotides matching TRBD1. CDR3 length equals 16 residues. Germline V lookup: CDR1 LGHDT, CDR2 YNNKEL (reference sequence). The V gene end was trimmed by 4 bases and the J gene end by 7 bases; junction bases not matched to a gene: 12.